This T cell receptor (beta chain) was identified during a study of breast tumors, draining lymph nodes, adjacent tissues. The lymph nodes were axillary draining lymph nodes from breast cancer patients. TCRdb re-called the multiplex PCR reads through MiXCR, storing one row per CDR3 protein. Of about 130,000 distinct CDR3 sequences in the sample, just under 20% were seen once. This receptor was taken from a female donor with breast cancer. Some clones in this sample may be carry-over from other donors' samples. Sequencing was performed on axillary lymph node tissue.

Here the CDR3 reads CASSLSGRGPDQPQHF. For the CDR3, the DNA is TGTGCCAGCAGTTTATCGGGCAGGGGGCCAGATCAGCCCCAGCATTTT. This rearrangement joins TRBV28 to TRBJ1-5; the match to TRBD1 covers 8 bases. V was clipped by 1 base and J by 5 bases; unmatched bases: 7. The CDR3 sequence is 16 residues long. Germline lookup yields CDR1 MDHEN and CDR2 SYDVKM.